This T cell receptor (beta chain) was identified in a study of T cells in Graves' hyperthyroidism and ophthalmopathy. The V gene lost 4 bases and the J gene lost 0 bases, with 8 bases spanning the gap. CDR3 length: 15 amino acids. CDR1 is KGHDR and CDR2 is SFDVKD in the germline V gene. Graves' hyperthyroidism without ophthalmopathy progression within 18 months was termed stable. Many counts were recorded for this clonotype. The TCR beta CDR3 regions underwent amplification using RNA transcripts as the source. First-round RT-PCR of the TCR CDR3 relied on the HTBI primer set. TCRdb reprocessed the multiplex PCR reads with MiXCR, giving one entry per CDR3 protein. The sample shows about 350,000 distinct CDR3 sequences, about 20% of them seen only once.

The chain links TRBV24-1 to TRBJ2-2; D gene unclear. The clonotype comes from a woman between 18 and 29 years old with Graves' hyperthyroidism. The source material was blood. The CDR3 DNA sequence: TGTGCCACCAGTGAAACAGTTTCGAACACCGGGGAGCTGTTTTTT. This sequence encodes CATSETVSNTGELFF.